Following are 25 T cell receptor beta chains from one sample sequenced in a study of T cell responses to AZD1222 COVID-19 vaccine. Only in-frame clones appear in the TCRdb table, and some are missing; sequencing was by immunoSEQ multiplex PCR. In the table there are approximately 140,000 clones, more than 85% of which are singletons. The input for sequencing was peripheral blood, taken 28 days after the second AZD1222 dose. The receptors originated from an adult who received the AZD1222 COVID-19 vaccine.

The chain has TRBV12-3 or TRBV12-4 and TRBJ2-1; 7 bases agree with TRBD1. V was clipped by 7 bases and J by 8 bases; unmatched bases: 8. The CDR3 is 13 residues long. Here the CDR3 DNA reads TGTGCCAGCAAAACCAATACAGGGGATGAGCAGTTCTTC. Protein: CASKTNTGDEQFF.

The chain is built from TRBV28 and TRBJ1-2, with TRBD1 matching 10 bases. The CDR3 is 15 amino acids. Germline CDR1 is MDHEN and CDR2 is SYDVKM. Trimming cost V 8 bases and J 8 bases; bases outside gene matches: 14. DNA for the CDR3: TGTGCCAGCCGCTTTGGGGGGGGACAGGGGCCCGGCTACACCTTC. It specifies CASRFGGGQGPGYTF.

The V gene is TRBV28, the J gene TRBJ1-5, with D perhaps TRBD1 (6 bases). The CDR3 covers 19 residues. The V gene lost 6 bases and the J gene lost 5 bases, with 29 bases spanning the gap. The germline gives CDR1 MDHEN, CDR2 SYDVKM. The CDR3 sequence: CASRTRGGGRKVRYQPQHF. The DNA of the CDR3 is TGTGCCAGCAGGACGCGAGGGGGAGGGAGGAAAGTTAGGTATCAGCCCCAGCATTTT.

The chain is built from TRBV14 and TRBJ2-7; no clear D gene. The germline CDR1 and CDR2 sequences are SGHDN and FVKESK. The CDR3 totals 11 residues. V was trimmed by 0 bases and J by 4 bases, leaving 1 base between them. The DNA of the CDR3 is TGTGCCAGCAGCCAAGAATACGAGCAGTACTTC. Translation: CASSQEYEQYF.

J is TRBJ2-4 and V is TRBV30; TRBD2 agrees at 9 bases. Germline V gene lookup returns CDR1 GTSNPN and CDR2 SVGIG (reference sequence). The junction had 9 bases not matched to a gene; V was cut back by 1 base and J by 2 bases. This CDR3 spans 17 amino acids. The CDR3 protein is CAWSGNTSGPSKNIQYF. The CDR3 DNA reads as TGTGCCTGGAGTGGTAATACTAGCGGGCCATCCAAAAACATTCAGTACTTC.

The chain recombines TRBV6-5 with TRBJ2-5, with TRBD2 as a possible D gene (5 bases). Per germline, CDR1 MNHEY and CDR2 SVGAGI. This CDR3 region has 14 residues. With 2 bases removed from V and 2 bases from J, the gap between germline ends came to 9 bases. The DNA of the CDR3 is TGTGCCAGCAGTTACGGCCGGGATCAAGAGACCCAGTACTTC. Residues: CASSYGRDQETQYF.

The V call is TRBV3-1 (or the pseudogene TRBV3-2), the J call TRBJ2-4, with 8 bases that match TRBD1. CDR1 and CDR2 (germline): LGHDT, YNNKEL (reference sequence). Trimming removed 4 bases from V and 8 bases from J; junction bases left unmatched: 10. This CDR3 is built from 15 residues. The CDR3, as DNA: TGTGCCAGCAGCCCCCAGGGGGCCCATGGGGACATTCAGTACTTC. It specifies CASSPQGAHGDIQYF.

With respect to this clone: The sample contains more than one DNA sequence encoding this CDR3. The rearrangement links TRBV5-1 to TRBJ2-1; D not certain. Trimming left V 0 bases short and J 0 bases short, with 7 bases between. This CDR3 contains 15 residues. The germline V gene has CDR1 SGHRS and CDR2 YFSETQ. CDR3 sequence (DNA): TGCGCCAGCAGCTTGGCTGTTAGCTCCTACAATGAGCAGTTCTTC. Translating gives CASSLAVSSYNEQFF.

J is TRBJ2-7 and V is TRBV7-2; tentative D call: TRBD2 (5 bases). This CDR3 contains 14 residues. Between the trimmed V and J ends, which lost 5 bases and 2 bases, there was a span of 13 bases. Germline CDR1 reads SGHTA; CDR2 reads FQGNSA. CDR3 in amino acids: CASSTGTEAYEQYF. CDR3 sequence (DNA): TGTGCCAGCAGCACGGGAACAGAAGCCTACGAGCAGTACTTC.

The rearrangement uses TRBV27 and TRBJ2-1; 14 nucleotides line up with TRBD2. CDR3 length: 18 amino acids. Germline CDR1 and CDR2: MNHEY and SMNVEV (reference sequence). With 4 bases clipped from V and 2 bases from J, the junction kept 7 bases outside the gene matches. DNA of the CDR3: TGTGCCAGCAGTTCCCCGGGACTAGCGGGAGTCACCTACAATGAGCAGTTCTTC. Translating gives CASSSPGLAGVTYNEQFF.

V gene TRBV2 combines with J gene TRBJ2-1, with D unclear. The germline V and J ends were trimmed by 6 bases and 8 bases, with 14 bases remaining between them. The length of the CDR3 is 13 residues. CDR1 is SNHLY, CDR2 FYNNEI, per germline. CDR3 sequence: CASRPDPLYEQFF. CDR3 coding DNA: TGTGCCAGCAGACCGGACCCTCTGTATGAGCAGTTCTTC. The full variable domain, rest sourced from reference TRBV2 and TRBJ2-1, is EPEVTQTPSHQVTQMGQEVILRCVPISNHLYFYWYRQILGQKVEFLVSFYNNEISEKSEIFDDQFSVERPDGSNFTLKIRSTKLEDSAMYFCASRPDPLYEQFFGPGTRLTVL.

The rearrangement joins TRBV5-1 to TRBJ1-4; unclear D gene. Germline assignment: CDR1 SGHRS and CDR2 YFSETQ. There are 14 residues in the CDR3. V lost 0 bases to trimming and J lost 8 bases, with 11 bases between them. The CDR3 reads CASSLGTVDEKLFF. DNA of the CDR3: TGCGCCAGCAGCTTGGGCACTGTGGACGAAAAACTGTTTTTT.

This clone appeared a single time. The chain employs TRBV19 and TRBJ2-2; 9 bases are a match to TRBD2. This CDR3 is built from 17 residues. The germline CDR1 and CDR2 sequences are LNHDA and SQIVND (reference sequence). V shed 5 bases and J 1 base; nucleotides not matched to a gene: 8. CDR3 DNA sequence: TGTGCCAGTAGTCGAGGTGGTAGCGGGAGGAACACCGGGGAGCTGTTTTTT. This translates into CASSRGGSGRNTGELFF.

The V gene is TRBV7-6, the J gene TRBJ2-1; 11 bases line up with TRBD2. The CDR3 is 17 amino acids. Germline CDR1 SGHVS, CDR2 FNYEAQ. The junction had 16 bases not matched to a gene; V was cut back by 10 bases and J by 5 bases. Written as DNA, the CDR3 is TGTGCCACCAAGTTGACCCCGACTAGCGGGATCAACAATGAGCAGTTCTTC. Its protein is CATKLTPTSGINNEQFF.

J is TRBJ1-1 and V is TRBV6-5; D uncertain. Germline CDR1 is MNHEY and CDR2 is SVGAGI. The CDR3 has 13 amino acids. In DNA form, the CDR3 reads TGTGTCGCTTTTAACAACAGGAACACTGAAGCTTTCTTT. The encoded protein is CVAFNNRNTEAFF.

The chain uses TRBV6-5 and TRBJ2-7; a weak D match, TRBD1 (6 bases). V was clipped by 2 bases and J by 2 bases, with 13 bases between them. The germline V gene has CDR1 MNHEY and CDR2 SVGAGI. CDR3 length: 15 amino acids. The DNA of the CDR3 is TGTGCCAGCAGTTACACCGGACAGCCTGCCTACGAGCAGTACTTC. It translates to CASSYTGQPAYEQYF.

CDR3 DNA sequence: TGTGCCAGCAGCTTAGACCCTCGACAGGGAAAAAACATTCAGTACTTC. Translated, it gives CASSLDPRQGKNIQYF. V usage is TRBV11-2 and J usage is TRBJ2-4; 7 nucleotides line up with TRBD1. CDR1 and CDR2 from the germline V gene are SGHAT and FQNNGV. The CDR3 length is 16 residues. The trim removed 0 bases at V and 4 bases at J, leaving 6 bases unmatched. Based on the CDR3 plus reference TRBV11-2 and TRBJ2-4, the full variable domain is EAGVAQSPRYKIIEKRQSVAFWCNPISGHATLYWYQQILGQGPKLLIQFQNNGVVDDSQLPKDRFSAERLKGVDSTLKIQPAKLEDSAVYLCASSLDPRQGKNIQYFGAGTRLSVL.

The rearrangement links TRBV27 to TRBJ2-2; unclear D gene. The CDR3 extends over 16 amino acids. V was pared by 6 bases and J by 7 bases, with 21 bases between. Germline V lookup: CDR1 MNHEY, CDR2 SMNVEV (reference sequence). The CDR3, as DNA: TGTGCCAGCAGGCCAAATTCGGGCCCCGGTAGCGGGGAGCTGTTTTTT. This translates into CASRPNSGPGSGELFF.

This CDR3 is CASSAGTSGDTQYF. The CDR3 nucleotides read TGTGCCAGCAGCGCCGGGACTAGCGGAGATACGCAGTATTTT. The genes are TRBV7-2 and TRBJ2-3, with 11 bases that match TRBD2. Per germline, CDR1 SGHTA and CDR2 FQGNSA. Germline trimming cut 5 bases from V and 5 bases from J; bases unmatched to any gene: 3. CDR3 length: 14 residues.

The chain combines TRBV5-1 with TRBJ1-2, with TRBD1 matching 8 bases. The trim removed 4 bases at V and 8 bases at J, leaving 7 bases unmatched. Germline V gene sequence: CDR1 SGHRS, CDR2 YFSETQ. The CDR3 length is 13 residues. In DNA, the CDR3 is TGCGCCAGCAGCCTCGACAGGGGCTGGGGCTACACCTTC. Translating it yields CASSLDRGWGYTF. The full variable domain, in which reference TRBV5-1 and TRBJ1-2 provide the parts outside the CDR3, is KAGVTQTPRYLIKTRGQQVTLSCSPISGHRSVSWYQQTPGQGLQFLFEYFSETQRNKGNFPGRFSGRQFSNSRSEMNVSTLELGDSALYLCASSLDRGWGYTFGSGTRLTVV.

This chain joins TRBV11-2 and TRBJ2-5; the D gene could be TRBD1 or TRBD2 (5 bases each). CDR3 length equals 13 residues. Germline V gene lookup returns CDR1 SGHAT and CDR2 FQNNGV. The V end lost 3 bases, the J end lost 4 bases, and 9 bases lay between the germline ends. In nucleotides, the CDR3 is TGTGCCAGCAGCTTTGAGGGGCGAGAGACCCAGTACTTC. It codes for CASSFEGRETQYF.

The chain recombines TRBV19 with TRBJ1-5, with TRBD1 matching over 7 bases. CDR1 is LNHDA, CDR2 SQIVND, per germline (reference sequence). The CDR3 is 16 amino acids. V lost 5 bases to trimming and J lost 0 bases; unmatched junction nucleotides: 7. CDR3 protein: CASSLWDSFSNQPQHF. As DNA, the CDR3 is TGTGCCAGTAGTTTGTGGGACAGTTTTAGCAATCAGCCCCAGCATTTT.

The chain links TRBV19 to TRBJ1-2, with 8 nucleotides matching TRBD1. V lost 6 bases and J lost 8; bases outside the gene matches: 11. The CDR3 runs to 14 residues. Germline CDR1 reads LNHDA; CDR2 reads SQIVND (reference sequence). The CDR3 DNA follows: TGTGCCAGTAGGGAGGACAGGGAGATCAGCGGCTACACCTTC. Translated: CASREDREISGYTF.

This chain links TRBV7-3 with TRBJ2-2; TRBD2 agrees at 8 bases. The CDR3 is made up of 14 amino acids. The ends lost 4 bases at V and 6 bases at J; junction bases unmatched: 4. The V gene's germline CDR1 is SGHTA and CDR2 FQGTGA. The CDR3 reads CASSSPGGAGELFF. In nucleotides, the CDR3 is TGTGCCAGCAGCTCCCCGGGGGGGGCCGGGGAGCTGTTTTTT.

The DNA of the CDR3 is TGCGCCAGCAGCCCTGGGACAAGTCACACTGAAGCTTTCTTT. This codes for CASSPGTSHTEAFF. The chain joins TRBV5-1 to TRBJ1-1; D is possibly TRBD1 (6 bases). Germline assignment: CDR1 SGHRS and CDR2 YFSETQ. The V end lost 4 bases, the J end lost 3 bases, and 13 bases lay between the germline ends. This CDR3 is built from 14 residues.